One sample yielded the 11 T cell receptor beta chains listed below, sequenced in a study of cytomegalovirus exposure and HLA in healthy donors. Vbeta (60) and Jbeta (13) primers were used in the PCR. The data were produced by immunoSEQ multiplex PCR, yet TCRdb's version contains in-frame clones alone and is incomplete. This sample has roughly 180,000 clones, with around 80% found just once. The sequenced sample was PBMCs. The receptors shown here come from a woman aged 50 to 65 in good health and CMV-seropositive.

This clone appeared a single time. The chain has TRBV7-9 and TRBJ2-5, with D possibly matching TRBD1 (7 bases). This CDR3 contains 14 residues. The V gene's germline CDR1 is SEHNR and CDR2 FQNEAQ (reference sequence). Between the trimmed V and J ends, which lost 6 bases and 2 bases, there was a span of 13 bases. In nucleotides, the CDR3 is TGTGCCAGCAGTATCCAGGGGGGTCAAGAGACCCAGTACTTC. This translates into CASSIQGGQETQYF.

The rearrangement links TRBV4-1 to TRBJ2-1; 12 nucleotides align to TRBD2. Germline CDR1 reads MGHRA; CDR2 reads YSYEKL. The CDR3 extends over 14 amino acids. The V and J ends lost 4 bases and 9 bases, in that order; junction bases with no gene match: 4. Written as DNA, the CDR3 is TGCGCCAGCAGCCCCGGGACTAGCGGGCGTGAGCAGTTCTTC. Protein sequence: CASSPGTSGREQFF.

This rearrangement joins TRBV5-1 to TRBJ2-7, with TRBD1 matching 7 bases. The CDR3 sequence is 15 residues long. V shed 4 bases, J shed 3 bases, and the junction held 10 bases outside the gene matches. Germline CDR1 SGHRS, CDR2 YFSETQ. The CDR3 is CASSPRQGGNYEQYF. The CDR3 DNA reads as TGCGCCAGCAGCCCAAGACAGGGTGGGAACTACGAGCAGTACTTC. The full variable domain, its missing parts supplied by reference TRBV5-1 and TRBJ2-7, is KAGVTQTPRYLIKTRGQQVTLSCSPISGHRSVSWYQQTPGQGLQFLFEYFSETQRNKGNFPGRFSGRQFSNSRSEMNVSTLELGDSALYLCASSPRQGGNYEQYFGPGTRLTVT.

V gene TRBV7-3 combines with J gene TRBJ2-1; the D gene is possibly TRBD1 (6 bases). CDR1 and CDR2 (germline): SGHTA, FQGTGA. Deletions cut 3 bases from V and 14 bases from J, with 23 bases between. The CDR3 has 15 residues. The CDR3 sequence: CASSLDSQGISYKFF. The CDR3 nucleotides read TGTGCCAGCAGCTTGGACAGTCAAGGGATATCGTACAAGTTCTTC.

A remark on this clone: Other DNA sequences from this sample encode an identical CDR3 as well. The chain employs TRBV19 and TRBJ1-5, with D uncertain. V was pared by 3 bases and J by 3 bases, with 6 bases between. CDR3 length: 13 amino acids. Germline lookup yields CDR1 LNHDA and CDR2 SQIVND (reference sequence). The CDR3 DNA reads as TGTGCCAGTAGTATTGGCCCCAATCAGCCCCAGCATTTT. Encoded protein: CASSIGPNQPQHF. The full variable domain, rest sourced from reference TRBV19 and TRBJ1-5, is DGGITQSPKYLFRKEGQNVTLSCEQNLNHDAMYWYRQDPGQGLRLIYYSQIVNDFQKGDIAEGYSVSREKKESFPLTVTSAQKNPTAFYLCASSIGPNQPQHFGDGTRLSIL.

This clone was observed a handful of times. The chain carries TRBV4-2 and TRBJ2-5, with TRBD1 matching 7 bases. Per germline, CDR1 LGHNA and CDR2 YNFKEQ. V lost 1 base and J lost 6; bases outside the gene matches: 11. The CDR3 contains 16 residues. The CDR3 DNA reads as TGTGCCAGCAGCCAAGTGGAGACAGGGTCGGGCAAGACCCAGTACTTC. It codes for CASSQVETGSGKTQYF.

The genes are TRBV19 and TRBJ1-1, with a possible D match to TRBD1 (6 bases). Germline values: CDR1 LNHDA, CDR2 SQIVND (reference sequence). The CDR3 has 16 amino acids. V gave up 0 bases and J gave up 0 bases, with 11 bases separating them. The CDR3 DNA is TGTGCCAGTAGTATAGAAACAGGGTCGGTGAACACTGAAGCTTTCTTT. Amino acid sequence: CASSIETGSVNTEAFF.

The gene calls are TRBV6-1 and TRBJ1-1; D is unresolved. V lost 7 bases, J lost 3 bases, and 12 bases lay in between. CDR1 is MNHNS, CDR2 SASEGT, per germline. There are 13 residues in the CDR3. For the CDR3, the DNA is TGTGCCAGCACACGTCCCGGGGACACTGAAGCTTTCTTT. The encoded protein is CASTRPGDTEAFF.

The V and J genes are TRBV28 and TRBJ2-5; 9 positions match TRBD1. V gave up 8 bases and J gave up 2 bases; unmatched junction bases: 9. Germline V gene sequence: CDR1 MDHEN, CDR2 SYDVKM. The CDR3 length is 15 residues. CDR3 loop: CASRGTGIWQETQYF. The CDR3 bases are TGTGCCAGCCGGGGGACAGGGATATGGCAAGAGACCCAGTACTTC.

This rearrangement joins TRBV19 to TRBJ1-1; D uncertain. Germline CDR1 LNHDA, CDR2 SQIVND (reference sequence). Trimming stripped 7 bases from V and 2 bases from J, with 11 bases between. The CDR3 length is 13 residues. The CDR3 nucleotides read TGTGCCAGTACGCGGACTACTAACACTGAAGCTTTCTTT. Its translation is CASTRTTNTEAFF.

The chain couples TRBV2 to TRBJ1-1, with TRBD1 matching over 9 bases. Trimming at V came to 10 bases and at J to 4 bases, leaving 4 bases not matched to a gene. CDR3 size: 12 residues. CDR1 SNHLY and CDR2 FYNNEI come from the germline V gene. The CDR3 is CATGTGITEAFF. The DNA of the CDR3 is TGTGCCACCGGGACAGGGATCACTGAAGCTTTCTTT.